This TCR beta chain was profiled in a study of blood T cell repertoires in COVID-19. The CDR3 is 10 residues long. Germline CDR1 and CDR2: DFQATT and SNEGSKA (reference sequence). V shed 6 bases and J shed 14 bases, with 14 bases lying between them. The protocol was immunoSEQ multiplex PCR, while the TCRdb copy is restricted to in-frame clones and leaves out a portion. Of some 210,000 clones in the sample, roughly nine tenths were seen once. Sequenced sample: peripheral blood. This chain uses TRBV20-1 with TRBJ2-1, with D hard to call. The receptor's source is a man in his thirties or forties with acute or convalescent COVID-19. CDR3 in DNA: TGCAGTGCGACTCCTAAGCTTGAGTTCTTC. The encoded protein is CSATPKLEFF.